What follows are 9 T cell receptor beta chains derived from one specimen sequenced in a study of PD-L1 blockade in urothelial cancer. TCRdb's table, derived via immunoSEQ multiplex PCR, lists solely in-frame clones and lacks some. The sample records roughly 40,000 clones, 91% being singletons. Sample time point: peripheral blood 6 weeks after treatment start. This sample comprised PBMCs, obtained around atezolizumab (anti-PD-L1) treatment. The receptors shown here come from a man between 70 and 80 years old with urothelial cancer.

The chain uses TRBV10-3 and TRBJ1-2, with D hard to call. The V and J ends lost 0 bases and 8 bases respectively, with 16 bases between them. Per the germline V gene, CDR1 is ENHRY and CDR2 is SYGVKD. This CDR3 has 15 amino acids. The CDR3 spells CAISESTNSGPGYTF. As DNA, the CDR3 is TGTGCCATCAGTGAGTCCACCAACAGCGGTCCGGGCTACACCTTC.

The genes are TRBV4-2 and TRBJ2-7; D is unresolved. The ends were cut back, 1 base at V and 6 bases at J, with 4 bases in the middle. Germline-derived CDR1 and CDR2 are LGHNA and YNFKEQ. The length of the CDR3 is 11 residues. This chain's CDR3 is CASSQASEQYF. The CDR3 DNA reads as TGTGCCAGCAGCCAAGCGTCCGAGCAGTACTTC.

The gene calls are TRBV5-4 and TRBJ2-7; 12 bases map to TRBD2. The germline V gene encodes CDR1 SGHNT and CDR2 YYREEE (reference sequence). The V gene end was trimmed by 4 bases and the J gene end by 1 base; junction bases not matched to a gene: 3. CDR3 length equals 15 residues. The CDR3, as DNA: TGTGCCAGCAGCCTAGCGGGAGGGCCTTCCTACGAGCAGTACTTC. Protein product: CASSLAGGPSYEQYF.

The chain carries TRBV5-4 and TRBJ2-5; possibly TRBD1 for D (6 bases). V dropped 0 bases and J dropped 4 bases, with 10 bases sitting between them. The CDR3 runs to 14 residues. Per germline, CDR1 SGHNT and CDR2 YYREEE (reference sequence). The CDR3 protein is CASSLDQGGETQYF. CDR3 coding DNA: TGTGCCAGCAGCTTGGATCAAGGGGGAGAGACCCAGTACTTC. The full variable domain, with the rest looked up from reference TRBV5-4 and TRBJ2-5, is ETGVTQSPTHLIKTRGQQVTLRCSSQSGHNTVSWYQQALGQGPQFIFQYYREEENGRGNFPPRFSGLQFPNYSSELNVNALELDDSALYLCASSLDQGGETQYFGPGTRLLVL.

This rearrangement joins TRBV7-2 to TRBJ2-3; 7 bases are a match to TRBD1. Germline V gene data show CDR1 as SGHTA and CDR2 as FQGNSA. The CDR3 is 13 residues long. Trimming at V came to 7 bases and at J to 6 bases, leaving 7 bases not matched to a gene. The CDR3 sequence: CASNPGGRDTQYF. Here the CDR3 DNA reads TGTGCCAGCAACCCAGGGGGACGGGATACGCAGTATTTT.

The V gene is TRBV5-1, the J gene TRBJ2-5; 16 bases fit TRBD2. The CDR3 contains 18 residues. The V segment lost 3 bases and the J segment 4 bases; nucleotides outside the gene matches: 9. The V gene's germline CDR1 is SGHRS and CDR2 YFSETQ. Here the CDR3 reads CASSSPPGLAGGGETQYF. DNA for the CDR3: TGCGCCAGCAGCTCCCCACCGGGACTAGCGGGAGGGGGAGAGACCCAGTACTTC. Full variable domain (missing parts from reference TRBV5-1 and TRBJ2-5): KAGVTQTPRYLIKTRGQQVTLSCSPISGHRSVSWYQQTPGQGLQFLFEYFSETQRNKGNFPGRFSGRQFSNSRSEMNVSTLELGDSALYLCASSSPPGLAGGGETQYFGPGTRLLVL.

This clone was picked up one time. This chain joins TRBV28 and TRBJ2-7; no firm D call. This CDR3 spans 11 amino acids. V was clipped by 3 bases and J by 4 bases, with 4 bases between them. Looked up from germline, CDR1 is MDHEN and CDR2 is SYDVKM. The CDR3 is CASSFSYEQYF. Written as DNA, the CDR3 is TGTGCCAGCAGTTTCAGTTACGAGCAGTACTTC.

The rearrangement links TRBV30 to TRBJ2-7, with D possibly being TRBD1 (6 bases). Germline CDR1 GTSNPN, CDR2 SVGIG (reference sequence). This CDR3 has 11 residues. Trimming stripped 5 bases from V and 7 bases from J, with 12 bases between. CDR3 nucleotide sequence: TGTGCCTGGTCGACAGGCGGGGAGCAGTACTTC. The encoded protein is CAWSTGGEQYF.

Regarding this clone: Other nucleotide sequences from this sample produce the same CDR3. CDR3 sequence reads: CASSPRTGLTYEQYF. CDR3 sequence (DNA): TGTGCCAGCAGCCCACGGACAGGGCTAACCTACGAGCAGTACTTC. V gene TRBV7-8 combines with J gene TRBJ2-7; TRBD1 matches 8 bases. Germline trimming cut 5 bases from V and 2 bases from J; bases unmatched to any gene: 8. The CDR3 runs to 15 residues. Germline loops: CDR1 SGHVS, CDR2 FQNEAQ.